The source of this T cell receptor (beta chain) is a study of cytomegalovirus exposure and HLA in healthy donors. This clone was found a few times. Its target is unknown. The study's findings and limits: Compared with the approximately 700-donor mean, an Asian-associated ancestry cluster reportedly had fewer N-insertions, according to a later analysis.

The donors gave bone marrow, and they were healthy. V was cut by 3 bases and J by 2 bases, with 11 bases left in between. The CDR3 is 15 residues long. CDR1 and CDR2 from the germline V gene are SNHLY and FYNNEI. The PCR ran on 60 Vbeta and 13 Jbeta primers. The method was immunoSEQ multiplex PCR; TCRdb's version includes in-frame clones alone and lacks a portion of them. This table has some 190,000 clones, approximately 80% appearing once. The clonotype was recovered from a woman aged 40 to 50 in good health and CMV-seronegative. Material: PBMCs. The chain recombines TRBV2 with TRBJ2-1; D is uncertain. CDR3 coding DNA: TGTGCCAGCAGTGAGAGACTCACTACCTACAATGAGCAGTTCTTC. Translating it yields CASSERLTTYNEQFF.